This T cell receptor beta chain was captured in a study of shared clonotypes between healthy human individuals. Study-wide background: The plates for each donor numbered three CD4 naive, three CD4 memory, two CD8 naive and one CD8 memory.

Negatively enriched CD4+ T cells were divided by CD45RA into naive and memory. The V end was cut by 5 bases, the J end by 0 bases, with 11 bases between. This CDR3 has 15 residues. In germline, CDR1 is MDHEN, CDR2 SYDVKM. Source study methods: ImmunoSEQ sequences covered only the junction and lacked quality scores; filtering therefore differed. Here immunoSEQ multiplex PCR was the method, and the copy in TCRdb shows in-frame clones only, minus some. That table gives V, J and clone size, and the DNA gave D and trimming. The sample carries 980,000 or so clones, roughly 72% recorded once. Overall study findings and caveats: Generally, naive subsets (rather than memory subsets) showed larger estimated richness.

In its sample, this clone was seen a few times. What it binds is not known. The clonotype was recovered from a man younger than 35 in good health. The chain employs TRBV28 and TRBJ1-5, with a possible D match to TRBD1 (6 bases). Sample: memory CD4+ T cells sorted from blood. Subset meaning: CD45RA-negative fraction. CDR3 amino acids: CASSPLGGSNQPQHF. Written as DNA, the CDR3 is TGTGCCAGCAGTCCCCTAGGGGGTAGCAATCAGCCCCAGCATTTT.